The rows below give T cell receptor beta chains drawn from one sample of a study of PD-1 blockade in classical Hodgkin lymphoma. Using immunoSEQ multiplex PCR, the repertoire was profiled, and TCRdb retains in-frame clones only, with some absent. The sample carries 20,000 to 30,000 clones, about 70% recorded once. This specimen consisted of peripheral blood mononuclear cells (PBMCs), obtained before the fourth cycle of nivolumab. All receptors come from a human donor with classical Hodgkin lymphoma. CDR3s include the opening cysteine and the closing phenylalanine or tryptophan. The D gene is left open where the match is weak. Only part of the rows carry a size: once, few, many, or a class if the clone is expanded.

cdr3_length clone_size j_call v_call d_call cdr3_nt cdr3_aa
13 . TRBJ1-1 TRBV11-2 . TGTGCCAGCAGCCGACGGGTAGACACTGAAGCTTTCTTT CASSRRVDTEAFF
15 . TRBJ2-5 TRBV4-1 TRBD2 TGCGCCAGCAGCCAAGTAATAGCGGGGGTTGAGACCCAGTACTTC CASSQVIAGVETQYF
16 . TRBJ2-5 TRBV4-1 TRBD2 TGCGCCAGCAGCTTCCGGACTAGCGGGGGAGTTTGGACCCAGTACTTC CASSFRTSGGVWTQYF
15 . TRBJ1-5 TRBV7-2 . TGTGCCAGCAGTCTTCACGGGGAGAATAATCAGCCCCAGCATTTT CASSLHGENNQPQHF
11 . TRBJ2-3 TRBV2 . TGTGCCAGCACACGCACAGATACGCAGTATTTT CASTRTDTQYF
13 . TRBJ1-6 TRBV30 . TGTGCCTGGACCGAGAGTTTGGTTTCACCCCTCCACTTT CAWTESLVSPLHF
17 . TRBJ2-5 TRBV5-4 TRBD1 TGTGCCAGCAGCCAAGAACGGACAGGAGGTCAGCAAGAGACCCAGTACTTC CASSQERTGGQQETQYF
13 . TRBJ2-5 TRBV29-1 . TGCAGCGTTGCCCGCGGTCTAATGGAGACCCAGTACTTC CSVARGLMETQYF
14 . TRBJ2-7 TRBV7-2 . TGTGCCAGCAGCTTAGTGACGGGGGCCTACGAGCAGTACTTC CASSLVTGAYEQYF
15 . TRBJ2-3 TRBV6-1 . TGTGCCAGCAGTGGGGGAACCACAGGGCCAGATACGCAGTATTTT CASSGGTTGPDTQYF
16 . TRBJ2-7 TRBV5-4 TRBD1 TGTGCCAGCAGCCCCCCGGGACAGCGAAGGAGGTACGAGCAGTACTTC CASSPPGQRRRYEQYF
17 . TRBJ1-3 TRBV4-1 . TGCGCCAGCAGCCAAGACCCGCAGGGTCTCTCTGGAAACACCATATATTTT CASSQDPQGLSGNTIYF
13 . TRBJ2-5 TRBV7-2 . TGTGCCAGCAGCTTTGGGGGATGGGAGACCCAGTACTTC CASSFGGWETQYF
13 . TRBJ1-1 TRBV6-1 . TGTGCCAGCAGTGAATTGGTGGACACTGAAGCTTTCTTT CASSELVDTEAFF
13 . TRBJ1-5 TRBV6-1 . TGTGCCAGCAGTGCGGTGGGAACTCAGCCCCAGCATTTT CASSAVGTQPQHF
15 . TRBJ1-6 TRBV4-1 . TGCGCCAGCAGCCAAGAAGAATCCTATAATTCACCCCTCCACTTT CASSQEESYNSPLHF
14 . TRBJ1-2 TRBV5-1 TRBD1 TGCGCCAGCAGCGTGACAGGGGACGTGGGTGGCTACACCTTC CASSVTGDVGGYTF
15 . TRBJ1-5 TRBV28 TRBD1 TGTGCCAGCAGCCCCACTGGACAGGGGGATCAGCCCCAGCATTTT CASSPTGQGDQPQHF
21 . TRBJ2-3 TRBV9 TRBD2 TGTGCCAGCAGCGGCTATGAGCCCGGGACTAGCGGGGGGGCAAGCACAGATACGCAGTATTTT CASSGYEPGTSGGASTDTQYF
15 . TRBJ2-3 TRBV6-4 TRBD2 TGTGCCAGCAGTAATAGCGGGGGGTCCACAGATACGCAGTATTTT CASSNSGGSTDTQYF
15 . TRBJ2-3 TRBV11-1 . TGTGCCAGCAGCTTAGCCCTACTTACCACAGATACGCAGTATTTT CASSLALLTTDTQYF
12 . TRBJ1-2 TRBV4-2 . TGTGCCAGCAGCCAATGGGGAATTGGCTACACCTTC CASSQWGIGYTF
16 medium-sized TRBJ1-2 TRBV5-1 TRBD1 TGCGCCAGCAGCAGTAGACAGGGGGCGCAGTCTACTGGCTACACCTTC CASSSRQGAQSTGYTF
15 . TRBJ2-5 TRBV6-5 TRBD2 TGTGCCAGCAGTGGCGAGCGGGGCCGCCAAGAGACCCAGTACTTC CASSGERGRQETQYF
15 once TRBJ1-2 TRBV5-1 TRBD1 TGCGCCAGCAGCCTAATGGACAGGGGGCTGGGGGGCTACACCTTC CASSLMDRGLGGYTF
13 . TRBJ1-6 TRBV28 TRBD1 TGTGCCCTTCAACAGGGGGCGCGGACACCCCTCCACTTT CALQQGARTPLHF
14 . TRBJ2-3 TRBV18 TRBD1 TGTGCCAGCTCACCAGTCAGGGGGTCAGATACGCAGTATTTT CASSPVRGSDTQYF
14 . TRBJ2-1 TRBV18 . TGTGCCAGCTCACCGGATGAGGGATCCAATGAGCAGTTCTTC CASSPDEGSNEQFF
16 . TRBJ2-1 TRBV5-1 TRBD1 TGCGCCAGCAGCTTGGCTCCGGACAGGGTCTACAATGAGCAGTTCTTC CASSLAPDRVYNEQFF
13 . TRBJ1-5 TRBV30 . TGTGCCTGGAGTATAGAACAGAATCAGCCCCAGCATTTT CAWSIEQNQPQHF
11 . TRBJ2-7 TRBV6-5 TRBD2 TGTGCCAGCTTATCCGGGGGGGAGCAGTACTTC CASLSGGEQYF
15 . TRBJ1-3 TRBV28 . TGTGCCAGCAGCTCGGACCGTATCTCTGGAAACACCATATATTTT CASSSDRISGNTIYF
14 many TRBJ2-1 TRBV7-9 . TGTGCCAGCAGCTTAGGGGGGCTTCACAATGAGCAGTTCTTC CASSLGGLHNEQFF
16 . TRBJ1-1 TRBV28 . TGTGCCAGCAGTTTATGCAACTTAGGGGGATCCACTGAAGCTTTCTTT CASSLCNLGGSTEAFF
13 . TRBJ1-2 TRBV18 . TGTGCCAGCGGAGCCGGGTCAGTTCATGGCTACACCTTC CASGAGSVHGYTF
16 once TRBJ2-3 TRBV7-2 TRBD2 TGTGCCAGCAGCTTCCGGGGGGGCCCGAAGAAAGATACGCAGTATTTT CASSFRGGPKKDTQYF
12 few TRBJ1-2 TRBV5-1 . TGCGCCAGCGGGGCCTCAGGGAATGGCTACACCTTC CASGASGNGYTF
19 . TRBJ2-5 TRBV7-8 . TGTGCCAGCAGCTTAAATTTGGGGCTAGGGGGAACTTCCGAAGAGACCCAGTACTTC CASSLNLGLGGTSEETQYF
13 . TRBJ2-5 TRBV2 . TGTGCCAGCAGTAACTACTGGCAAGAGACCCAGTACTTC CASSNYWQETQYF
12 . TRBJ1-1 TRBV6-5 . TGTGCCAGCAGCAGGGAGAGCACTGAAGCTTTCTTT CASSRESTEAFF
17 . TRBJ1-1 TRBV5-4 . TGTGCCAGCAGCGCAGGGCCCGGGGGAGGTAGTAACACTGAAGCTTTCTTT CASSAGPGGGSNTEAFF
10 . TRBJ2-1 TRBV20-1 . TGCAGTGCTAGTTGGGGGGAGCAGTTCTTC CSASWGEQFF
15 . TRBJ1-1 TRBV28 . TGTGCCAGCAGTGGTTCGAGTGACAGGAACACTGAAGCTTTCTTT CASSGSSDRNTEAFF
13 . TRBJ1-1 TRBV7-9 . TGTGCCAGCAACCTACGGGACAACACTGAAGCTTTCTTT CASNLRDNTEAFF
14 . TRBJ2-5 TRBV27 TRBD2 TGTGCCAGTCGAGGACTAGCGGGGGGCGAGACCCAGTACTTC CASRGLAGGETQYF
13 . TRBJ1-3 TRBV2 . TGTGCCAGCAGTGCAAGCCCGCCTGGTACCATATATTTT CASSASPPGTIYF
16 . TRBJ1-1 TRBV18 . TGTGCCAGCTCACCCTCGACCGGACAGATAACCACTGAAGCTTTCTTT CASSPSTGQITTEAFF
21 once TRBJ1-6 TRBV28 TRBD1 TGTGCCAGCAGTTCCTATGCTAACAGGGGGCTTAACCACCTTGCTGCTTCACCCCTCCACTTT CASSSYANRGLNHLAASPLHF
13 few TRBJ1-1 TRBV7-9 . TGTGCCAGCAGCTTAGGGGACACCACTGAAGCTTTCTTT CASSLGDTTEAFF
13 . TRBJ1-1 TRBV6-6 . TGTGCCAGCAGTTACAGCCACGGCGCTGAAGCTTTCTTT CASSYSHGAEAFF
13 . TRBJ1-2 TRBV7-9 TRBD1 TGTGCCAGCAGCTTACCGACAGGGTATGGCTACACCTTC CASSLPTGYGYTF
14 . TRBJ1-2 TRBV5-5 . TGTGCCAGCAGCTTGGCCCCGGGGGCTCGGGGCTACACCTTC CASSLAPGARGYTF
12 many TRBJ1-5 TRBV28 . TGTGCCAGCAGTTCGGGTTCTGGGCCCCAGCATTTT CASSSGSGPQHF
15 . TRBJ2-5 TRBV5-4 TRBD2 TGTGCCAGCAGCTTGGGGGGCGGGGGAGGAGAGACCCAGTACTTC CASSLGGGGGETQYF